Each of the 29 T cell receptor beta chains below was sequenced from the same sample in a study of T-cell reconstitution after alpha-beta-depleted transplantation in children. For TCRbeta, the library was prepared with unique molecular identifiers. Via MiXCR, TCRdb re-called the PCR reads, giving one row per CDR3 protein. The data hold about 76,000 distinct CDR3 sequences, with 12% to 15% observed a single time. Sequenced here: PBMCs, mostly from graft donor cells, sampled 180 days after TCRalphabeta/CD19-depleted stem cell transplant. The receptors were sampled from a male patient aged 2-15 years who had a stem cell transplant for acute lymphoblastic leukemia, so the T cells may come from the graft donor.

This clonotype appeared a few times. The chain recombines TRBV6-2 or TRBV6-3 with TRBJ2-7; D is ambiguous. The CDR3 spans 15 residues. CDR1 is MNHEY and CDR2 is SVGEGT in the germline V gene. V lost 3 bases and J 3 bases, leaving 15 bases between the germline ends. The CDR3 DNA follows: TGTGCCAGCAGTTATGTCAGATACACCTTCTACGAGCAGTACTTC. Protein: CASSYVRYTFYEQYF.

This clonotype was seen repeatedly, ten times or more. The chain employs TRBV27 and TRBJ1-2; D possibly corresponds to TRBD1 (5 bases). Trimming cost V 5 bases and J 0 bases, with 10 bases left between them. The germline gives CDR1 MNHEY, CDR2 SMNVEV (reference sequence). This CDR3 has 14 amino acids. CDR3 nucleotide sequence: TGTGCCAGCAGTCCAACAGGCACTAACTATGGCTACACCTTC. Protein: CASSPTGTNYGYTF.

The rearrangement joins TRBV18 to TRBJ2-7; 9 bases align to TRBD1. Trimming cost V 3 bases and J 4 bases; bases outside gene matches: 7. CDR1 is KGHSH and CDR2 is LQKENI in the germline V gene. The CDR3 loop spans 15 amino acids. The CDR3 coding sequence is TGTGCCAGCTCACCGGCGACAGGGGGGGAATACGAGCAGTACTTC. This encodes CASSPATGGEYEQYF.

The chain employs TRBV9 and TRBJ2-5; maybe TRBD2 (7 bases). CDR1 is SGDLS and CDR2 is YYNGEE in the germline V gene. Between the trimmed V and J ends, which lost 3 bases and 5 bases, there was a span of 14 bases. The CDR3 covers 14 residues. CDR3 coding DNA: TGTGCCAGCAGCGGAGGGGGGGCCTGGGAGACCCAGTACTTC. This encodes CASSGGGAWETQYF.

A few counts support this clonotype. This chain joins TRBV18 and TRBJ1-1; weak D call: TRBD1 (6 bases). Trimming removed 2 bases from V and 3 bases from J, with 7 bases in between. The CDR3 covers 13 residues. CDR1 is KGHSH and CDR2 is LQKENI in the germline V gene. In DNA form, the CDR3 reads TGTGCCAGCTCACCAAGGGGGTACACTGAAGCTTTCTTT. Amino acid sequence: CASSPRGYTEAFF.

This clonotype was detected once. Being one base from a much bigger clone, this may be a read error. The rearrangement uses TRBV7-9 and TRBJ2-5; D gene uncertain. The CDR3 runs to 13 residues. V gave up 5 bases and J gave up 4 bases, with 11 bases separating them. CDR1 is SEHNR, CDR2 FQNEAQ, per germline (reference sequence). The CDR3, as DNA: TGTGCCAGCAGCCTGGGGTACCTAGAGACCCAGTACTTC. Encoded protein: CASSLGYLETQYF.

The V and J genes are TRBV7-2 and TRBJ2-5; D gene ambiguous. The germline gives CDR1 SGHTA, CDR2 FQGNSA. V shed 5 bases and J shed 3 bases, with 19 bases lying between them. The CDR3 has 16 amino acids. The DNA of the CDR3 is TGTGCCAGCAGCGTCCGCCTGCGAGGAGCTAAAGAGACCCAGTACTTC. Translated, it gives CASSVRLRGAKETQYF.

This clonotype was recorded at least ten times. The chain uses TRBV7-2 and TRBJ2-7, with D maybe TRBD2 (5 bases). V was pared by 1 base and J by 4 bases, with 20 bases between. The CDR3 spans 17 residues. CDR1 is SGHTA and CDR2 is FQGNSA in the germline V gene. The CDR3 sequence: CASSLGSLGLLGYEQYF. DNA for the CDR3: TGTGCCAGCAGCTTAGGAAGTTTAGGACTCTTGGGTTACGAGCAGTACTTC.

This clonotype showed up many times. J is TRBJ1-2 and V is TRBV6-1, with 9 nucleotides matching TRBD1. Germline lookup yields CDR1 MNHNS and CDR2 SASEGT. V dropped 6 bases and J dropped 6; count of bases not matched to a gene: 14. The CDR3 is 16 amino acids. Here the CDR3 DNA reads TGTGCCAGCAGCGCCGTGGACAGGGGCCGGAGAAATGGCTACACCTTC. Amino acids: CASSAVDRGRRNGYTF.

The CDR3 bases are TGTGCCAGCAGCCCGTCGCAGGATTTCTACGAGCAGTACTTC. Translation: CASSPSQDFYEQYF. The J gene is TRBJ2-7, the V gene TRBV7-2; D is unclear. V lost 5 bases and J 3 bases, leaving 14 bases between the germline ends. CDR3 length equals 14 residues. Per germline, CDR1 SGHTA and CDR2 FQGNSA. Full variable domain (outside the CDR3, taken from reference TRBV7-2 and TRBJ2-7): GAGVSQSPSNKVTEKGKDVELRCDPISGHTALYWYRQSLGQGLEFLIYFQGNSAPDKSGLPSDRFSAERTGGSVSTLTIQRTQQEDSAVYLCASSPSQDFYEQYFGPGTRLTVT.

This clonotype was observed a few times. The chain employs TRBV9 and TRBJ1-2; no clear D. The CDR3 sequence is 13 residues long. The germline V gene has CDR1 SGDLS and CDR2 YYNGEE. V dropped 4 bases and J dropped 6 bases, with 13 bases sitting between them. CDR3 nucleotides: TGTGCCAGCAGCCCGGTTCGGGTAAATGGCTACACCTTC. It codes for CASSPVRVNGYTF.

The rearrangement links TRBV7-6 to TRBJ2-7, with a tentative D call TRBD1 (6 bases). The CDR3 runs 14 residues. V lost 1 base and J 2 bases, leaving 9 bases between the germline ends. The germline V gene encodes CDR1 SGHVS and CDR2 FNYEAQ. This CDR3 is CASSLVRGPYEQYF. Written as DNA, the CDR3 is TGTGCCAGCAGCTTAGTCAGGGGACCCTACGAGCAGTACTTC. The full variable domain, rest sourced from reference TRBV7-6 and TRBJ2-7, is GAGVSQSPRYKVTKRGQDVALRCDPISGHVSLYWYRQALGQGPEFLTYFNYEAQQDKSGLPNDRFSAERPEGSISTLTIQRTEQRDSAMYRCASSLVRGPYEQYFGPGTRLTVT.

This chain links TRBV6-2 or TRBV6-3 with TRBJ1-5; unclear D gene. V was cut by 2 bases and J by 5 bases, with 7 bases left in between. The CDR3 runs to 13 residues. From germline, CDR1 is MNHEY and CDR2 SVGEGT. The CDR3: CASSYRTYQPQHF. CDR3 in DNA: TGTGCCAGCAGTTACCGGACGTATCAGCCCCAGCATTTT.

This clonotype was seen ten or more times. This sequence joins TRBV6-5 and TRBJ2-5; weak D call: TRBD2 (5 bases). Per the germline V gene, CDR1 is MNHEY and CDR2 is SVGAGI. The CDR3 contains 18 residues. V was clipped by 2 bases and J by 4 bases, with 23 bases between them. CDR3 in DNA: TGTGCCAGCAGTTACGGTCCCCCCCTAGTCTATGAGGGAGAGACCCAGTACTTC. Protein: CASSYGPPLVYEGETQYF.

This clonotype was observed a few times. The CDR3 spells CASSQGGGGETQYF. The CDR3 DNA is TGTGCCAGCAGCCAAGGGGGGGGCGGAGAGACCCAGTACTTC. This chain connects TRBV3-1 to TRBJ2-5; TRBD2 might be the D (7 bases). The V end was cut by 1 base, the J end by 4 bases, with 10 bases between. The CDR3 runs to 14 residues. Germline loops: CDR1 LGHDT, CDR2 YNNKEL (reference sequence).

This clonotype has a handful of counts. The V call is TRBV27, the J call TRBJ1-6; D may be TRBD1 (5 bases). Trimming took 6 bases from V and 8 from J, leaving 17 bases between them. The CDR3 totals 15 residues. Germline V CDR1 and CDR2: MNHEY, SMNVEV (reference sequence). Here the CDR3 DNA reads TGTGCCAGCAGCCAGTTGACAGTAGGGGATTCACCCCTCCACTTT. Its protein is CASSQLTVGDSPLHF.

This clonotype has only a few counts. This rearrangement joins TRBV7-9 to TRBJ2-5, with no clear D. The germline V and J ends were trimmed by 3 bases and 5 bases, with 16 bases remaining between them. The CDR3 is 15 amino acids. From germline, CDR1 is SEHNR and CDR2 FQNEAQ (reference sequence). In nucleotides, the CDR3 is TGTGCCAGCAGCTTGGCGGCCCCGGCACGGGAGACCCAGTACTTC. Protein sequence: CASSLAAPARETQYF.

The chain carries TRBV7-9 and TRBJ2-3; possible D gene TRBD1, 5 bases. This CDR3 spans 15 amino acids. CDR1 is SEHNR and CDR2 is FQNEAQ in the germline V gene (reference sequence). Trimming removed 4 bases at V and 2 bases at J, with 13 bases between. The CDR3: CASSSGRVLTDTQYF. DNA of the CDR3: TGTGCCAGCAGCTCGGGCAGGGTCCTCACAGATACGCAGTATTTT.

This clonotype was detected only a few times. The chain recombines TRBV7-9 with TRBJ1-1, with D possibly TRBD1 on 6 matching bases. CDR3 length: 17 residues. Between the trimmed V and J ends, which lost 6 bases and 6 bases, there was a span of 26 bases. Germline CDR1 is SEHNR and CDR2 is FQNEAQ (reference sequence). CDR3 nucleotides: TGTGCCAGCAGACTTACGGTGGGGTGGGGGGCCAGGGCTGAAGCTTTCTTT. This sequence encodes CASRLTVGWGARAEAFF.

The table lists this clonotype with a few counts. The chain carries TRBV6-2 or TRBV6-3 and TRBJ1-2; TRBD1 might be the D (5 bases). The CDR3 sequence is 15 residues long. CDR1 MNHEY and CDR2 SVGEGT come from the germline V gene. Trimming removed 0 bases at V and 4 bases at J, with 12 bases between. The CDR3 here is CASSYSRQGGYGYTF. The CDR3 bases are TGTGCCAGCAGTTACTCGAGGCAGGGCGGCTATGGCTACACCTTC.

The V and J genes are TRBV10-3 and TRBJ2-2; D is uncertain. This CDR3 is built from 14 residues. Germline loops: CDR1 ENHRY, CDR2 SYGVKD. V shed 0 bases and J shed 0 bases, with 2 bases lying between them. CDR3: CAISESPNTGELFF. The CDR3, as DNA: TGTGCCATCAGTGAGTCCCCGAACACCGGGGAGCTGTTTTTT.

This clonotype was detected a few times. The chain couples TRBV9 to TRBJ2-7, with TRBD1 matching over 8 bases. This CDR3 spans 15 amino acids. The J segment lost 4 bases and the V segment lost 4 bases, leaving 10 bases of the junction unmatched. Germline CDR1 is SGDLS and CDR2 is YYNGEE. CDR3: CASSTHRDRPYEQYF. CDR3 DNA: TGTGCCAGCAGCACACATCGGGACAGGCCTTACGAGCAGTACTTC. Together with reference TRBV9 and TRBJ2-7, the CDR3 gives the full variable domain: DSGVTQTPKHLITATGQRVTLRCSPRSGDLSVYWYQQSLDQGLQFLIQYYNGEERAKGNILERFSAQQFPDLHSELNLSSLELGDSALYFCASSTHRDRPYEQYFGPGTRLTVT.

This clonotype showed up many times. The chain combines TRBV20-1 with TRBJ1-1; no firm D call. V was clipped by 1 base and J by 3 bases, with 3 bases between them. The length of the CDR3 is 11 residues. From germline, CDR1 is DFQATT and CDR2 SNEGSKA (reference sequence). The CDR3, as DNA: TGCAGTGCTAGAGCCGACACTGAAGCTTTCTTT. It encodes CSARADTEAFF.

This clonotype was recorded many times. This chain connects TRBV27 to TRBJ2-3; D gene uncertain. CDR3 length: 11 amino acids. The ends were cut back, 5 bases at V and 2 bases at J, with 2 bases in the middle. The germline gives CDR1 MNHEY, CDR2 SMNVEV (reference sequence). CDR3 amino acids: CASSHTDTQYF. In DNA, the CDR3 is TGTGCCAGCAGTCACACAGATACGCAGTATTTT.

The sample holds a few counts of this clonotype. This sequence joins TRBV10-3 and TRBJ2-5; D is tentatively TRBD1 or TRBD2 (5 bases each). Trimming cost V 7 bases and J 1 base, with 13 bases left between them. The V gene's germline CDR1 is ENHRY and CDR2 SYGVKD. The CDR3 is 14 residues long. The DNA of the CDR3 is TGTGCCATCACCGGGGACGGGCTCCAAGAGACCCAGTACTTC. It encodes CAITGDGLQETQYF.

The chain has TRBV6-1 and TRBJ1-2; D is unclear. Germline V CDR1 and CDR2: MNHNS, SASEGT. The CDR3 runs to 13 residues. The germline V and J ends were trimmed by 6 bases and 4 bases, with 12 bases remaining between them. In nucleotides, the CDR3 is TGTGCCAGCAGGGCGGACGGCTCCTATGGCTACACCTTC. As protein: CASRADGSYGYTF.

The table lists this clonotype with a count of one. The rearrangement links TRBV5-1 to TRBJ2-2; D uncertain. The CDR3 is made up of 16 amino acids. V lost 4 bases, J lost 4 bases, and 17 bases lay in between. Germline V gene data show CDR1 as SGHRS and CDR2 as YFSETQ. The CDR3 DNA is TGCGCCAGCAGCCCCCGTGAGCCTAAGGGCACCGGGGAGCTGTTTTTT. Translated, it gives CASSPREPKGTGELFF.

This chain connects TRBV3-1 to TRBJ1-6, with no clear D. Germline CDR1 LGHDT, CDR2 YNNKEL (reference sequence). Trimming stripped 8 bases from V and 0 bases from J, with 8 bases between. The CDR3 contains 14 residues. In nucleotides, the CDR3 is TGTGCCAGCGGCGGGGACTCCTATAATTCACCCCTCCACTTT. This gives the protein CASGGDSYNSPLHF.

The rearrangement links TRBV27 to TRBJ1-4; D is possibly TRBD1 (5 bases). Germline CDR1 reads MNHEY; CDR2 reads SMNVEV (reference sequence). The CDR3 consists of 15 residues. Trimming removed 6 bases from V and 9 bases from J, with 20 bases in between. The CDR3 reads CASSSLGTLLKKLFF. The CDR3 coding sequence is TGTGCCAGCAGCTCTCTTGGGACCCTTCTGAAAAAACTGTTTTTT.